The 19 T cell receptor beta chains below were found in one sample sequenced in a study of blood T cell repertoires in COVID-19. Here immunoSEQ multiplex PCR was the method, and the copy in TCRdb shows in-frame clones only, minus some. Here the sample spans some 120,000 clones, about 84% being singletons. Sequenced sample: peripheral blood. The receptors were sampled from a woman aged 60-70 years with acute or convalescent COVID-19.

J is TRBJ1-1 and V is TRBV2; tentatively, D is TRBD1 (6 bases). Germline V gene sequence: CDR1 SNHLY, CDR2 FYNNEI. The V end lost 10 bases, the J end lost 6 bases, and 18 bases lay between the germline ends. The CDR3 is made up of 13 amino acids. The CDR3 DNA sequence: TGTGCCATTTCACAGGGTATCAAGGCTGAAGCTTTCTTT. The encoded protein is CAISQGIKAEAFF.

The V and J genes are TRBV11-2 and TRBJ1-1; D is ambiguous. The V and J ends lost 5 bases and 6 bases respectively, with 7 bases between them. This CDR3 is built from 11 residues. The germline gives CDR1 SGHAT, CDR2 FQNNGV. CDR3 in amino acids: CASSPGPEAFF. The CDR3 region has the DNA TGTGCCAGCAGCCCGGGTCCTGAAGCTTTCTTT.

The chain employs TRBV29-1 and TRBJ2-6; D uncertain. The CDR3 runs to 14 residues. Between the trimmed V and J ends, which lost 0 bases and 1 base, there was a span of 4 bases. In germline, CDR1 is SQVTM, CDR2 ANQGSEA. CDR3 in amino acids: CSVEDPSGANVLTF. In DNA form, the CDR3 reads TGCAGCGTTGAAGATCCGTCTGGGGCCAACGTCCTGACTTTC.

The chain has TRBV14 and TRBJ2-5; D is undetermined. Germline V CDR1 and CDR2: SGHDN, FVKESK. V dropped 3 bases and J dropped 2 bases, with 13 bases sitting between them. This CDR3 is 15 amino acids long. CDR3 bases: TGTGCCAGCAGCCAGGGTAATTGGCGGCAAGAGACCCAGTACTTC. It yields the protein CASSQGNWRQETQYF.

The V and J genes are TRBV19 and TRBJ1-5; tentative D call: TRBD1 (6 bases). Trimming removed 5 bases at V and 3 bases at J, with 26 bases between. The CDR3 totals 19 residues. From germline, CDR1 is LNHDA and CDR2 SQIVND (reference sequence). In DNA form, the CDR3 reads TGTGCCAGTAGTCTCGAGGGACATGGGGGCCGGAGTACCAATCAGCCCCAGCATTTT. It translates to CASSLEGHGGRSTNQPQHF.

This chain joins TRBV29-1 and TRBJ2-2; 7 bases map to TRBD1. The germline V gene encodes CDR1 SQVTM and CDR2 ANQGSEA. With 8 bases clipped from V and 3 bases from J, the junction kept 6 bases outside the gene matches. The CDR3 sequence is 13 residues long. This chain's CDR3 is CSTGTDYTGELFF. Written as DNA, the CDR3 is TGCAGCACCGGGACAGACTACACCGGGGAGCTGTTTTTT.

CDR3 bases: TGTGCCAGTAGTTCCTTGGCGGGGGAGACCCAGTACTTC. Protein product: CASSSLAGETQYF. The rearrangement links TRBV19 to TRBJ2-5; the D gene is possibly TRBD2 (6 bases). The germline V gene encodes CDR1 LNHDA and CDR2 SQIVND (reference sequence). The V end lost 5 bases, the J end lost 5 bases, and 12 bases lay between the germline ends. The CDR3 length is 13 residues.

The genes are TRBV7-8 and TRBJ1-5; D possibly corresponds to TRBD1 (6 bases). Trimming left V 5 bases short and J 9 bases short, with 20 bases between. The CDR3 contains 15 residues. Germline CDR1 and CDR2: SGHVS and FQNEAQ. CDR3 bases: TGTGCCAGCAGCCCTAATGGGGGGAGGGGGACGCCCCAGCATTTT. Its protein is CASSPNGGRGTPQHF.

The rearrangement joins TRBV5-8 to TRBJ2-2; TRBD1 is a possible D gene (5 bases). Germline-derived CDR1 and CDR2 are SGHTS and YDEGEE. Trimming pared 1 base from V and 6 bases from J, leaving 7 bases between. The CDR3 contains 13 residues. CDR3 in DNA: TGTGCCAGCAGCTTGTCAGGGCCCGGGGAGCTGTTTTTT. It yields the protein CASSLSGPGELFF.

About this clone itself: Other DNA sequences in the same sample also yield this CDR3. The chain recombines TRBV14 with TRBJ1-2; a possible D gene is TRBD1 (5 bases). Trimming removed 1 base from V and 2 bases from J, with 11 bases in between. Germline V gene data show CDR1 as SGHDN and CDR2 as FVKESK. This CDR3 spans 15 amino acids. The CDR3 region has the DNA TGTGCCAGCAGCCAAGTCCAGGGTTGGAACTATGGCTACACCTTC. It specifies CASSQVQGWNYGYTF.

The genes are TRBV7-3 and TRBJ2-5; 10 bases align to TRBD2. The germline CDR1 and CDR2 sequences are SGHTA and FQGTGA. The length of the CDR3 is 17 residues. The junction had 11 bases not matched to a gene; V was cut back by 5 bases and J by 2 bases. CDR3 amino acids: CASSRDSGSGGQETQYF. CDR3 coding DNA: TGTGCCAGCAGCCGCGACTCTGGTAGCGGGGGGCAAGAGACCCAGTACTTC. The variable domain in full, with the rest retrieved from reference TRBV7-3 and TRBJ2-5, is GAGVSQTPSNKVTEKGKYVELRCDPISGHTALYWYRQSLGQGPEFLIYFQGTGAADDSGLPNDRFFAVRPEGSVSTLKIQRTERGDSAVYLCASSRDSGSGGQETQYFGPGTRLLVL.

The chain recombines TRBV5-1 with TRBJ1-4; 7 bases line up with TRBD1. Germline trimming cut 7 bases from V and 0 bases from J; bases unmatched to any gene: 3. The CDR3 extends over 14 amino acids. Germline V gene data show CDR1 as SGHRS and CDR2 as YFSETQ. The CDR3 nucleotides are TGCGCCAGCCGAGGACAGGCAACTAATGAAAAACTGTTTTTT. It yields the protein CASRGQATNEKLFF. The full variable domain, in which reference TRBV5-1 and TRBJ1-4 provide the parts outside the CDR3, is KAGVTQTPRYLIKTRGQQVTLSCSPISGHRSVSWYQQTPGQGLQFLFEYFSETQRNKGNFPGRFSGRQFSNSRSEMNVSTLELGDSALYLCASRGQATNEKLFFGSGTQLSVL.

The chain carries TRBV5-4 and TRBJ1-3, with unresolved D. The V and J ends lost 0 bases and 2 bases respectively, with 9 bases between them. Germline CDR1 and CDR2: SGHNT and YYREEE (reference sequence). CDR3 length equals 15 residues. The CDR3 bases are TGTGCCAGCAGCTTGGGTGGAGGCCCTGGAAACACCATATATTTT. The encoded protein is CASSLGGGPGNTIYF.

The gene calls are TRBV28 and TRBJ1-2; TRBD1 aligns across 10 bases. Germline CDR1 reads MDHEN; CDR2 reads SYDVKM. The length of the CDR3 is 13 residues. V trimming: 7 bases; J trimming: 8 bases; junction bases outside the gene matches: 7. CDR3 region: CASTRQGAQGYTF. The CDR3 DNA is TGTGCCAGCACGAGACAGGGGGCGCAAGGCTACACCTTC.

This chain links TRBV27 with TRBJ1-2; D unresolved. The V gene lost 4 bases and the J gene lost 8 bases, with 14 bases spanning the gap. CDR1 MNHEY and CDR2 SMNVEV come from the germline V gene (reference sequence). The CDR3 has 13 residues. The CDR3 loop is CASSSRREGGYTF. The CDR3 DNA follows: TGTGCCAGCAGTTCTCGAAGGGAGGGCGGCTACACCTTC.

The gene calls are TRBV11-2 and TRBJ2-7; unclear D gene. The germline V gene encodes CDR1 SGHAT and CDR2 FQNNGV. Trimming took 2 bases from V and 2 from J, leaving 4 bases between them. The CDR3 is 12 amino acids. The CDR3 bases are TGTGCCAGCAGCTTATATGCCTACGAGCAGTACTTC. It specifies CASSLYAYEQYF.

This rearrangement joins TRBV11-2 to TRBJ1-5, with D possibly matching TRBD1 (5 bases). Looked up from germline, CDR1 is SGHAT and CDR2 is FQNNGV. This CDR3 has 15 residues. V shed 0 bases and J shed 1 base, with 7 bases lying between them. The CDR3 is CASSLEAGSNQPQHF. The CDR3 bases are TGTGCCAGCAGCTTAGAAGCAGGGAGCAATCAGCCCCAGCATTTT.

The genes are TRBV4-1 and TRBJ2-7; D remains unclear. Trimming cost V 0 bases and J 0 bases, with 3 bases left between them. The CDR3 runs 13 residues. Germline V gene sequence: CDR1 MGHRA, CDR2 YSYEKL. The CDR3 reads CASSQDSSYEQYF. The CDR3 DNA sequence: TGCGCCAGCAGCCAAGACTCCTCCTACGAGCAGTACTTC.

The chain combines TRBV30 with TRBJ1-3; unclear D gene. V shed 7 bases and J shed 1 base, with 14 bases lying between them. This CDR3 comprises 14 residues. Germline-derived CDR1 and CDR2 are GTSNPN and SVGIG (reference sequence). CDR3 DNA: TGTGCCTCAAGCGCGGGGTCTTCTGGAAACACCATATATTTT. Residues: CASSAGSSGNTIYF.